This entry lists 5 T cell receptor beta chains sequenced from one sample in a study of T cells expressing NK-cell markers. TCRdb re-called the 5' RACE reads and catalogs CDR3 proteins one per entry, DNA excluded. Recorded for this sample: 200,000 to 300,000 distinct CDR3 sequences. The specimen sequenced was blood T cells: a sorted CD56 or NKG2C T cell subset, CD4+ or CD8+ T cells, or bulk PBMC T cells (not recorded which). These receptors were collected from a woman between 18 and 69 years old in good health.

The genes are TRBV20-1 and TRBJ1-5; TCRdb's D call of TRBD1 is untestable without DNA. The germline V gene has CDR1 DFQATT and CDR2 SNEGSKA (reference sequence). The CDR3 consists of 15 residues. This CDR3 is CSASPLGQAVQPQHF.

The rearrangement uses TRBV5-1 and TRBJ2-5; the TRBD1 assignment by TCRdb is unverifiable without DNA. The germline V gene encodes CDR1 SGHRS and CDR2 YFSETQ. The CDR3 totals 14 residues. CDR3 residues: CASSLVPGVETQYF.

The chain has TRBV12-3 or TRBV12-4 and TRBJ1-1. The CDR3 runs 14 residues. The CDR3 sequence is CASSLQIMNTEAFF.

The rearrangement links TRBV5-5 to TRBJ2-1. CDR1 is SGHKS and CDR2 is YYEKEE in the germline V gene (reference sequence). This CDR3 has 12 amino acids. Here the CDR3 reads CASRIVGNEQFF.

The chain employs TRBV7-2 and TRBJ2-3; TCRdb lists TRBD1, though no DNA is available to test this call. The germline V gene encodes CDR1 SGHTA and CDR2 FQGNSA. The CDR3 covers 16 residues. The CDR3 reads CASSLLSQAPTDTQYF.